This TCR beta chain is from a study of CD8+ T cells in alopecia areata. Study details: Those treated were given oral tofacitinib at 5 to 10 mg twice daily.

Treatment indicated: oral pan-JAK inhibitor, 5-10 mg twice daily. General study findings and limits: Lesional scalp, notably in alopecia totalis/universalis, had clonality above that of normal scalp. Clonality in the scalp and expanded CD8+ clones ranked among the top 100 were significantly decreased by tofacitinib.

Sequencing used cDNA as its template, made by extracting RNA and reverse transcribing it. The table came from immunoSEQ multiplex PCR; TCRdb's copy has only in-frame clones and leaves some out. The profile shows around 150,000 clones, roughly 65% of them singletons. This CDR3 region has 14 residues. Germline assignment: CDR1 PRHDT and CDR2 FYEKMQ (reference sequence). The V end was cut by 5 bases, the J end by 4 bases, with 14 bases between. As concerns this clone: The antigen remains unidentified.

The chain combines TRBV13 with TRBJ1-1; weak D call: TRBD1 (5 bases). Sequenced material: CD4+ T cells sorted from blood, taken at week 4, from a patient treated with tofacitinib. The source is a human donor with alopecia areata. CDR3 region: CASSTSRRGTEAFF. In DNA form, the CDR3 reads TGTGCCAGCAGCACCAGTAGAAGGGGCACTGAAGCTTTCTTT.